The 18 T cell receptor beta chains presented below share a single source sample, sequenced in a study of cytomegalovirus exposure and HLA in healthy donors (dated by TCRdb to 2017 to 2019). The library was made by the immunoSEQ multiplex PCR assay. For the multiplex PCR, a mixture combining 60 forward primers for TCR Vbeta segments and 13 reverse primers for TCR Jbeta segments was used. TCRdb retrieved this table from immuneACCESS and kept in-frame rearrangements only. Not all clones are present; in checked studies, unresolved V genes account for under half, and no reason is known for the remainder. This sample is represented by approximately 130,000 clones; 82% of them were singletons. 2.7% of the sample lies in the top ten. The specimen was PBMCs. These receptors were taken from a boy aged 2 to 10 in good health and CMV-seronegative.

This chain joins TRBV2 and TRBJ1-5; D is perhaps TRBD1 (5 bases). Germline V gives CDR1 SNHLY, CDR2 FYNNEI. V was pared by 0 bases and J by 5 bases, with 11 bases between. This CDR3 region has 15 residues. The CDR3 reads CASSEASGYDQPQHF. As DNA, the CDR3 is TGTGCCAGCAGTGAAGCGTCAGGGTATGATCAGCCCCAGCATTTT.

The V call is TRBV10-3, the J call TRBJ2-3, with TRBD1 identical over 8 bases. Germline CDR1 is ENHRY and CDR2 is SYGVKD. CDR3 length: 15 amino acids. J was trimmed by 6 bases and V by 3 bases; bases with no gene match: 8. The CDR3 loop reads CAISDGQGVADTQYF. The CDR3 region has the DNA TGTGCCATCAGTGACGGACAGGGAGTTGCGGATACGCAGTATTTT.

The CDR3 DNA is TGTGCCAGCAGTGTTAGCGGGAGCTCCTACAATGAGCAGTTCTTC. Its protein is CASSVSGSSYNEQFF. The chain links TRBV6-5 to TRBJ2-1, with 9 bases lining up with TRBD2. Germline V CDR1 and CDR2: MNHEY, SVGAGI. This CDR3 is 15 amino acids long. Trimming removed 5 bases from V and 0 bases from J; junction bases left unmatched: 2.

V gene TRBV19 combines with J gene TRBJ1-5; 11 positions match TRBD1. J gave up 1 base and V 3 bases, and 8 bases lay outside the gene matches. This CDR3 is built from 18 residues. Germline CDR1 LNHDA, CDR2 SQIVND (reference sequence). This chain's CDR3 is CASSIGGQGARSNQPQHF. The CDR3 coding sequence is TGTGCCAGTAGTATTGGCGGACAGGGGGCGCGAAGCAATCAGCCCCAGCATTTT. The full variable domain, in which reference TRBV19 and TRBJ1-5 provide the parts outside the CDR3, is DGGITQSPKYLFRKEGQNVTLSCEQNLNHDAMYWYRQDPGQGLRLIYYSQIVNDFQKGDIAEGYSVSREKKESFPLTVTSAQKNPTAFYLCASSIGGQGARSNQPQHFGDGTRLSIL.

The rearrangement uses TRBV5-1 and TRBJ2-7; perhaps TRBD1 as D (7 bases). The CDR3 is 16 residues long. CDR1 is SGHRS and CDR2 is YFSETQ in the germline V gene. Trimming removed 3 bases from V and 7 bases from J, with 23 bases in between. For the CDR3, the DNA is TGCGCCAGCAGCTGGACAACAGGGGAGGCCTTTAGGGAGCAGTACTTC. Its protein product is CASSWTTGEAFREQYF.

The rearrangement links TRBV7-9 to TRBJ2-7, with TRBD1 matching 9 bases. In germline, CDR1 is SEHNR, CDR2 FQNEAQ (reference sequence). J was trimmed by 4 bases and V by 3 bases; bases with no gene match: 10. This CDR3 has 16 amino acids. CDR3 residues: CASSFPPRTGAYEQYF. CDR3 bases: TGTGCCAGCAGCTTTCCCCCTCGGACAGGGGCTTACGAGCAGTACTTC.

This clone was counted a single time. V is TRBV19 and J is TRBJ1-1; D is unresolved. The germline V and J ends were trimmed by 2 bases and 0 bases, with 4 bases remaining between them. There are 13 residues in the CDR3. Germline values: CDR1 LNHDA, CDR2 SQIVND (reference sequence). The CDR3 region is CASSISMNTEAFF. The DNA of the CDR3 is TGTGCCAGTAGTATAAGCATGAACACTGAAGCTTTCTTT. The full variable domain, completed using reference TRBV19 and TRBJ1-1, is DGGITQSPKYLFRKEGQNVTLSCEQNLNHDAMYWYRQDPGQGLRLIYYSQIVNDFQKGDIAEGYSVSREKKESFPLTVTSAQKNPTAFYLCASSISMNTEAFFGQGTRLTVV.

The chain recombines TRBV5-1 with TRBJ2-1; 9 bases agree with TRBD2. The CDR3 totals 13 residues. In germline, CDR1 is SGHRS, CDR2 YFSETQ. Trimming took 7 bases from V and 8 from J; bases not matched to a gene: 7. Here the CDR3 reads CASAVAGAYEQFF. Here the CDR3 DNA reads TGCGCCAGCGCGGTAGCGGGGGCATATGAGCAGTTCTTC.

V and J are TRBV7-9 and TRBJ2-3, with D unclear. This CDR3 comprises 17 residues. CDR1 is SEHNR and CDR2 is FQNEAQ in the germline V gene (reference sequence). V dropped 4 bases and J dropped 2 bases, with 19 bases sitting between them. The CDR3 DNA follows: TGTGCCAGCAGCTCCCCCCGCATGCAGAAATTCACAGATACGCAGTATTTT. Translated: CASSSPRMQKFTDTQYF. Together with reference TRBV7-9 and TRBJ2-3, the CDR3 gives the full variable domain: DTGVSQNPRHKITKRGQNVTFRCDPISEHNRLYWYRQTLGQGPEFLTYFQNEAQLEKSRLLSDRFSAERPKGSFSTLEIQRTEQGDSAMYLCASSSPRMQKFTDTQYFGPGTRLTVL.

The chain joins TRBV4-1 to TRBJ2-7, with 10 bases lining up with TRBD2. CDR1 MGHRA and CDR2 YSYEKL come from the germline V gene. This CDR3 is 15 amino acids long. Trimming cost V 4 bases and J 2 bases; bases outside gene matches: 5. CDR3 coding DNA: TGCGCCAGCAGCCTGGGACTAGCGAGAACCTACGAGCAGTACGTC. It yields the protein CASSLGLARTYEQYV.

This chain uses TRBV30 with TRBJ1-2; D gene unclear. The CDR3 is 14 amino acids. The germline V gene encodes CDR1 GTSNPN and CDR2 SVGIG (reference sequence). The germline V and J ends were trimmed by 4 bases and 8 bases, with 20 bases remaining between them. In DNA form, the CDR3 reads TGTGCCTGGACCTTCTTACATAGCTATAAGGGCTACACCTTC. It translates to CAWTFLHSYKGYTF.

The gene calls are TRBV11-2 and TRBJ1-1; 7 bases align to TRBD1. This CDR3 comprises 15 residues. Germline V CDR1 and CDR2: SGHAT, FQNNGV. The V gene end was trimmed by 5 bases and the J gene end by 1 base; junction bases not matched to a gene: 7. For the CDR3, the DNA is TGTGCCAGCAGCCCCTGGACAGGAACGAACACTGAAGCTTTCTTT. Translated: CASSPWTGTNTEAFF.

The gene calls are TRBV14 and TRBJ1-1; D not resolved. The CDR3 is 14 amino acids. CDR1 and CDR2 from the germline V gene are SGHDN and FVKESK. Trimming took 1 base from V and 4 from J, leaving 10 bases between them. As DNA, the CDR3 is TGTGCCAGCAGCCAAGTCGGAGGGATCACTGAAGCTTTCTTT. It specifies CASSQVGGITEAFF.

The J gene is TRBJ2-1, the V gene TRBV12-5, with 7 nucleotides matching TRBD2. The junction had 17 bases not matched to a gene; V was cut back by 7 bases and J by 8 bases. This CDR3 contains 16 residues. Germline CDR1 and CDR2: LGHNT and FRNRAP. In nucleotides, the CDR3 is TGTGCTAGTGCCAATTCTCACGGGAGGCCCCAAGATGAGCAGTTCTTC. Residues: CASANSHGRPQDEQFF.

The CDR3 sequence is CASSPGTGGSPLHF. CDR3 in DNA: TGTGCCAGCAGTCCCGGGACAGGGGGTTCACCCCTCCACTTT. The V and J genes are TRBV27 and TRBJ1-6; TRBD1 matches at 11 bases. This CDR3 contains 14 residues. Unmatched junction bases numbered 3, after V lost 5 bases and J lost 9 bases. Germline V gene sequence: CDR1 MNHEY, CDR2 SMNVEV (reference sequence).

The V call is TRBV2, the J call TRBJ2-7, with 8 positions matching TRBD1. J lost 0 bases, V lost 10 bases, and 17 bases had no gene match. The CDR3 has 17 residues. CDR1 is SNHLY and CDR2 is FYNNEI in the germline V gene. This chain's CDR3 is CATQRQGRGQSSYEQYF. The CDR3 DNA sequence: TGTGCCACCCAACGACAGGGGCGAGGGCAGAGCTCCTACGAGCAGTACTTC.

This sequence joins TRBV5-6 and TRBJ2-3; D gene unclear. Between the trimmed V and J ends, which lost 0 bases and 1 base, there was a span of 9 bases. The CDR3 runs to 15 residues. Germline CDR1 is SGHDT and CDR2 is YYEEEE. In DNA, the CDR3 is TGTGCCAGCAGCTTGGCAGGTCTCGGCACAGATACGCAGTATTTT. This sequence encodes CASSLAGLGTDTQYF.

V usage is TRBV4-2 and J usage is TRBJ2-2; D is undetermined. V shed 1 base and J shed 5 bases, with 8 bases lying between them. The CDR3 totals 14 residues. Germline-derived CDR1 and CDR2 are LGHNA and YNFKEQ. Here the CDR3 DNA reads TGTGCCAGCAGCCAAGTAGCAGATACCGGGGAGCTGTTTTTT. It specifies CASSQVADTGELFF.